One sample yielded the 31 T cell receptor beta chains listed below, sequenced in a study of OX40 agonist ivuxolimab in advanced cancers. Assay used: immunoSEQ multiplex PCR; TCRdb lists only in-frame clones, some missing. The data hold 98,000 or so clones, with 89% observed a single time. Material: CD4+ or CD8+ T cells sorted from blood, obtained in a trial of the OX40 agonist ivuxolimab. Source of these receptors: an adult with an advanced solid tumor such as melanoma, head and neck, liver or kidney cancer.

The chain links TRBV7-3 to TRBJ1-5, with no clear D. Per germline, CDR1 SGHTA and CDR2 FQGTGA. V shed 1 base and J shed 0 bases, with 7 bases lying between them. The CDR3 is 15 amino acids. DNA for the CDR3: TGTGCCAGCAGCTTAAGTGGGAGTAGCAATCAGCCCCAGCATTTT. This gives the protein CASSLSGSSNQPQHF.

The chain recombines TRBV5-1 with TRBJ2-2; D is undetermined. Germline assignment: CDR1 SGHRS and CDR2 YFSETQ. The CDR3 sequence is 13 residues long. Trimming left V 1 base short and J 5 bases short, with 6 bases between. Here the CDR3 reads CASSLSLTGELFF. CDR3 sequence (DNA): TGCGCCAGCAGCTTGTCGCTGACCGGGGAGCTGTTTTTT.

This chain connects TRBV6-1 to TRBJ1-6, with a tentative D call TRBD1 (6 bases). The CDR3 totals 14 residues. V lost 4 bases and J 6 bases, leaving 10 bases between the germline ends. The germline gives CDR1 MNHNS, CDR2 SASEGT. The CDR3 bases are TGTGCCAGCAGTGTAGCAGGGGTTAATTCACCCCTCCACTTT. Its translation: CASSVAGVNSPLHF.

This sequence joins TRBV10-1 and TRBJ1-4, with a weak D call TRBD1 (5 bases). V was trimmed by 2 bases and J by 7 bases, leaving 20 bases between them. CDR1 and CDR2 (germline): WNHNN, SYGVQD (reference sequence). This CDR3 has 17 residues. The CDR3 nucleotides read TGCGCCAGCAGTGAGAATTGGGACGAGACGGGAGGTGAAAAACTGTTTTTT. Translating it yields CASSENWDETGGEKLFF.

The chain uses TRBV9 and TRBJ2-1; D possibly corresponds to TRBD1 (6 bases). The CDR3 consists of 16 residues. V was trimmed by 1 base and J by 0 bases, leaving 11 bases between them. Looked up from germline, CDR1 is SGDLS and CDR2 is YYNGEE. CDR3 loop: CASSVRGHSSYNEQFF. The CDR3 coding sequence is TGTGCCAGCAGCGTAAGGGGACACAGCTCCTACAATGAGCAGTTCTTC.

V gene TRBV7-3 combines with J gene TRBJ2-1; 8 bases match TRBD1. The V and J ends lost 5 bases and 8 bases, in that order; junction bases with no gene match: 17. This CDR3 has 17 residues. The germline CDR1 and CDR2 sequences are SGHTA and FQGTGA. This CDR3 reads CASSRNSPGQVSHEQFF. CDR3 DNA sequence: TGTGCCAGCAGCCGCAACTCTCCGGGACAGGTCTCCCATGAGCAGTTCTTC.

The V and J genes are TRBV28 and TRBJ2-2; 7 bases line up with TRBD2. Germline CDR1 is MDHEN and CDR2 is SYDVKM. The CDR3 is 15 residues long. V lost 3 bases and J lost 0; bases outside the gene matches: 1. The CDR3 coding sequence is TGTGCCAGCAGTTTGAGCGGGGCGAACACCGGGGAGCTGTTTTTT. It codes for CASSLSGANTGELFF.

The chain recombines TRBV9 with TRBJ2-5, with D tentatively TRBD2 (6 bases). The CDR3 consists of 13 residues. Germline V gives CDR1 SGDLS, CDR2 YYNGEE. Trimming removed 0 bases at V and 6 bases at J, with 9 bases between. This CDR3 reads CASSVDGGKTQYF. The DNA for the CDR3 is TGTGCCAGCAGCGTAGACGGGGGAAAGACCCAGTACTTC.

CDR3 residues: CASSQDADRAEQYF. DNA for the CDR3: TGCGCCAGCAGCCAAGACGCCGACAGGGCCGAGCAGTACTTC. The chain combines TRBV4-3 with TRBJ2-7; TRBD1 matches 7 bases. The CDR3 runs 14 residues. Germline-derived CDR1 and CDR2 are LGHNA and YSLEER. V gave up 0 bases and J gave up 6 bases; unmatched junction bases: 5.

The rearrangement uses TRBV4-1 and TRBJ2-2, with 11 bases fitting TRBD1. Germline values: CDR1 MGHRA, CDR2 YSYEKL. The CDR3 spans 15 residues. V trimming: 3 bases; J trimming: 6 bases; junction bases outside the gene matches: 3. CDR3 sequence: CASSQGQGVPGELFF. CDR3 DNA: TGCGCCAGCAGCCAGGGACAGGGGGTTCCCGGGGAGCTGTTTTTT.

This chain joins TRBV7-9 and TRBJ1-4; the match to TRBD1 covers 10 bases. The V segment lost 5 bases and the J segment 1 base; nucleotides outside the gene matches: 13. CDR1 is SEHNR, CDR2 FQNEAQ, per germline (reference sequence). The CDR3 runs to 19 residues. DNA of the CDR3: TGTGCCAGCAGCCTATGGACAGGGGGTACTGTCGTAACTAATGAAAAACTGTTTTTT. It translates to CASSLWTGGTVVTNEKLFF. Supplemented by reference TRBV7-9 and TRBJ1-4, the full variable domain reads DTGVSQNPRHKITKRGQNVTFRCDPISEHNRLYWYRQTLGQGPEFLTYFQNEAQLEKSRLLSDRFSAERPKGSFSTLEIQRTEQGDSAMYLCASSLWTGGTVVTNEKLFFGSGTQLSVL.

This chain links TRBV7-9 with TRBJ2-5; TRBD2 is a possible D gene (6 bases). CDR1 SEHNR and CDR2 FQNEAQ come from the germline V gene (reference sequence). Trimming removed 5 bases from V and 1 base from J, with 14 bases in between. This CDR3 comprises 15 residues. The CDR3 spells CASSDTGLSQETQYF. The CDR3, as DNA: TGTGCCAGCAGCGATACGGGACTGAGCCAAGAGACCCAGTACTTC.

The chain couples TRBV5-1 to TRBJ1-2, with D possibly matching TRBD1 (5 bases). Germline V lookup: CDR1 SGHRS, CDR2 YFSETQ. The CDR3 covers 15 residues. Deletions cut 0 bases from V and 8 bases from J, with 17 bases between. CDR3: CASSLGPQGPHGYTF. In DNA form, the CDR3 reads TGCGCCAGCAGCTTGGGCCCCCAGGGACCCCACGGCTACACCTTC.

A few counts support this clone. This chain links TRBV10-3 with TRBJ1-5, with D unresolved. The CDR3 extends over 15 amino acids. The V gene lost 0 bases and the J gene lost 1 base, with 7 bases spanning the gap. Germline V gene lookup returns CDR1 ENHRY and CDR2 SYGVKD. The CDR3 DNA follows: TGTGCCATCAGTGAGTCCGGTCCGAGCAATCAGCCCCAGCATTTT. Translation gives CAISESGPSNQPQHF.

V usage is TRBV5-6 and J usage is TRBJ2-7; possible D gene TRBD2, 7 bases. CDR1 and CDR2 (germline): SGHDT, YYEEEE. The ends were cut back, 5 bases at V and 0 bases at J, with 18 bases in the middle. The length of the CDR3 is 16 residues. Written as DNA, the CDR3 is TGTGCCAGCAGGCGGGGGACAAGGAAAGACTCCTACGAGCAGTACTTC. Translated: CASRRGTRKDSYEQYF.

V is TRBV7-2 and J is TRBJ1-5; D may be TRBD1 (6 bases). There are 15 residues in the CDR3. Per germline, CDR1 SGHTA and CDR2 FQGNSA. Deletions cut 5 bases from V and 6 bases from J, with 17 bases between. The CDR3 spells CASSLRGGRGQPQHF. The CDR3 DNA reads TGTGCCAGCAGCCTCCGGGGGGGGCGCGGTCAGCCCCAGCATTTT.

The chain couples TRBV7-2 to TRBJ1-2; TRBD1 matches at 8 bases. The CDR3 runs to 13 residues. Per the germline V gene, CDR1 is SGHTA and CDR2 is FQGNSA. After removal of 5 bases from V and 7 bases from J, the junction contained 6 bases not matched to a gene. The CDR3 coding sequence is TGTGCCAGCAGCCCGGGACAGGAAATTGGCTACACCTTC. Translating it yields CASSPGQEIGYTF.

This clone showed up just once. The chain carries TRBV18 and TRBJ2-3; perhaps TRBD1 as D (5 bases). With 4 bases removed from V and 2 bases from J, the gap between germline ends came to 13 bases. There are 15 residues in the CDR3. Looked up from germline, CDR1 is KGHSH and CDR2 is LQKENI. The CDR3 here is CASSLFQGSTDTQYF. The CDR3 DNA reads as TGTGCCAGCTCACTATTTCAGGGCTCCACAGATACGCAGTATTTT.

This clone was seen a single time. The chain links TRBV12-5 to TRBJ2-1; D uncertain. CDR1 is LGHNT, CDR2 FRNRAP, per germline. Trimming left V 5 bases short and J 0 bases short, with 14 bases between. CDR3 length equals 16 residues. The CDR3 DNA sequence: TGTGCTAGTGGTCCCGCGAGCGAGAGCTCCTACAATGAGCAGTTCTTC. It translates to CASGPASESSYNEQFF. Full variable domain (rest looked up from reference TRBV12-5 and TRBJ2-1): DARVTQTPRHKVTEMGQEVTMRCQPILGHNTVFWYRQTMMQGLELLAYFRNRAPLDDSGMPKDRFSAEMPDATLATLKIQPSEPRDSAVYFCASGPASESSYNEQFFGPGTRLTVL.

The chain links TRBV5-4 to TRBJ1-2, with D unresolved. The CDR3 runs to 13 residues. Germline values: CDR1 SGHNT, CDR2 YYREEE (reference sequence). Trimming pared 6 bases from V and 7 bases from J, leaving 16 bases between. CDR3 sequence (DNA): TGTGCCAGCACCCTGACTGGTGGAGGTGGCTACACCTTC. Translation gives CASTLTGGGGYTF. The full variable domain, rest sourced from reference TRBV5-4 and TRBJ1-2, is ETGVTQSPTHLIKTRGQQVTLRCSSQSGHNTVSWYQQALGQGPQFIFQYYREEENGRGNFPPRFSGLQFPNYSSELNVNALELDDSALYLCASTLTGGGGYTFGSGTRLTVV.

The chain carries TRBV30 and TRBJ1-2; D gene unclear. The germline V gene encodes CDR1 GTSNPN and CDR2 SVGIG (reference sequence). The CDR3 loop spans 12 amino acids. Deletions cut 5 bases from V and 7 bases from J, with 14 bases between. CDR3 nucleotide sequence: TGTGCCTGGGAGGATCCTTCCGGTGGCTACACCTTC. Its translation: CAWEDPSGGYTF.

The CDR3 nucleotides are TGTGCCTGGAGTCAGAGGGGAACGGGGGGCTATGGCTACACCTTC. It is translated as CAWSQRGTGGYGYTF. The gene calls are TRBV30 and TRBJ1-2, with D possibly being TRBD1 (5 bases). V was cut by 2 bases and J by 4 bases, with 17 bases left in between. Germline CDR1 GTSNPN, CDR2 SVGIG (reference sequence). The length of the CDR3 is 15 residues.

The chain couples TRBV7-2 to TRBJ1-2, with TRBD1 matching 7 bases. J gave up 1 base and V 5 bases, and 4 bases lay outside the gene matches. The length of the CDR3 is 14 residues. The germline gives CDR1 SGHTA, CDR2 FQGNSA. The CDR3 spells CASSATGSNYGYTF. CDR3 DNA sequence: TGTGCCAGCAGCGCGACAGGGAGTAACTATGGCTACACCTTC.

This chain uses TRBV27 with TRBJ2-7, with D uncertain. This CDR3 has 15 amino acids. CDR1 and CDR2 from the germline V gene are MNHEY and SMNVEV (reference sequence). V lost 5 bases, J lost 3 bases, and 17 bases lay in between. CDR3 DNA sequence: TGTGCCAGCAGTCACCTCGTCGGCCCCATCTACGAGCAGTACTTC. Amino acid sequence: CASSHLVGPIYEQYF.

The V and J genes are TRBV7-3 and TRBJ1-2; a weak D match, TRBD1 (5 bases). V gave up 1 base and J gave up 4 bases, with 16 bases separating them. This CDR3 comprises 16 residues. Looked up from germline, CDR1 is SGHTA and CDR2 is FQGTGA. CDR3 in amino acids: CASSLNAGGATYGYTF. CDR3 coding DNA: TGTGCCAGCAGCTTAAACGCTGGGGGAGCCACCTATGGCTACACCTTC.

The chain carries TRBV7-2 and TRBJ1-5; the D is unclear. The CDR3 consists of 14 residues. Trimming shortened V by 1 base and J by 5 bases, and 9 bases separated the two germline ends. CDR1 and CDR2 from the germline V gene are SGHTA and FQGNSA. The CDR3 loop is CASSLGGWDQPQHF. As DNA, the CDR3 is TGTGCCAGCAGCTTAGGCGGGTGGGATCAGCCCCAGCATTTT.

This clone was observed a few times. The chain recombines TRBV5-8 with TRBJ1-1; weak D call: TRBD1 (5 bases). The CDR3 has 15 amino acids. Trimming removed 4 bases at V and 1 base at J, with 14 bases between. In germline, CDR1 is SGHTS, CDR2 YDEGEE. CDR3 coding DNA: TGTGCCAGCAGCCTGGACGGGGCCCGGAACACTGAAGCTTTCTTT. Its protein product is CASSLDGARNTEAFF.

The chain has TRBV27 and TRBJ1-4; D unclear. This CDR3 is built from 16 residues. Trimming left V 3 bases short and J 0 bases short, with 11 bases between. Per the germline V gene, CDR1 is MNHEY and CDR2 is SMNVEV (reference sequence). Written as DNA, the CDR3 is TGTGCCAGCAGTTTTGATAGGGCCTCAACTAATGAAAAACTGTTTTTT. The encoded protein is CASSFDRASTNEKLFF.

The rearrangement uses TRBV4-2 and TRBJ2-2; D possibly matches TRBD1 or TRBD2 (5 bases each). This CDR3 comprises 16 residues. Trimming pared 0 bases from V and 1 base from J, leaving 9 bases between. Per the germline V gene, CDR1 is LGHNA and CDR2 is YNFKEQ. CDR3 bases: TGTGCCAGCAGCCAAGAATTGGGACGGAACACCGGGGAGCTGTTTTTT. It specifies CASSQELGRNTGELFF.

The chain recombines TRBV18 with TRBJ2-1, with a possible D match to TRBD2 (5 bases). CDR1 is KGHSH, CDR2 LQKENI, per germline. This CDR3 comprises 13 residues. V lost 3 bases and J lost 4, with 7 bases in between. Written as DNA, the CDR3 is TGTGCCAGCTCACCTGGGAGTTACAATGAGCAGTTCTTC. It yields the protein CASSPGSYNEQFF.

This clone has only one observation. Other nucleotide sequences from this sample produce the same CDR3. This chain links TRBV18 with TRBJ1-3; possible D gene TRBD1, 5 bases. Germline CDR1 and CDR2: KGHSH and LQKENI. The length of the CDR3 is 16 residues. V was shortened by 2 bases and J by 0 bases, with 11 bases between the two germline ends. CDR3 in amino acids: CASSPVAGSSGNTIYF. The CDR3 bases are TGTGCCAGCTCACCAGTGGCAGGGAGCTCTGGAAACACCATATATTTT.